This is a list of T cell receptor beta chains from one sample in a study of CD8+ T cells in alopecia areata. TCRdb's copy holds only in-frame clones and misses some; the assay was immunoSEQ multiplex PCR. The sample carries about 74,000 clones, around 30% recorded once. The sequences come from CD8+ T cells sorted from blood, collected at week 4, from a patient treated with tofacitinib. All receptors derive from a human donor with alopecia areata. Each CDR3 is given with its conserved first and last residue. D genes are given only for firm matches. Clone size is shown for a subset of rows, as once, few, many or a class of expanded clone.

d_call	j_call	clone_size	v_call	cdr3_nt	cdr3_aa
NA	TRBJ1-1	NA	TRBV30	TGTGCCTGGAGTGCCCAGGGTGGGGCGGTTGAAGCTTTCTTT	CAWSAQGGAVEAFF
NA	TRBJ2-6	NA	TRBV6-5	TGTGCCAGCAGTCAGGGAGGGGCCAACGTCCTGACTTTC	CASSQGGANVLTF
NA	TRBJ2-7	NA	TRBV29-1	TGCAGCGTTGCCGGGCAGGGCCCTTCCGAGCAGTACTTC	CSVAGQGPSEQYF
TRBD1	TRBJ2-7	few	TRBV7-9	TGTGCCAGCAGCCAATCGCATGGGACAGGGAGCTACGAGCAGTACTTC	CASSQSHGTGSYEQYF
NA	TRBJ2-4	NA	TRBV15	TGTGCCACCAGCGGGGAAGGGATAGCCAAAAACATTCAGTACTTC	CATSGEGIAKNIQYF
NA	TRBJ2-1	few	TRBV7-9	TGTGCCAGCAGCTTCAATGAGCAGTTCTTC	CASSFNEQFF
TRBD1	TRBJ2-7	NA	TRBV7-2	TGTGCCAGCAGTTTCCCCGGACAGGGCCTCTACGAGCAGTACTTC	CASSFPGQGLYEQYF
TRBD2	TRBJ2-3	NA	TRBV30	TGTGCCGGGGGCTGGACTAGCGGACCACAGGATACGCAGTATTTT	CAGGWTSGPQDTQYF
TRBD1	TRBJ1-1	few	TRBV29-1	TGCAGCGTTCCGCCGGGACAGGGGATGGGGAACACTGAAGCTTTCTTT	CSVPPGQGMGNTEAFF
TRBD2	TRBJ2-7	NA	TRBV27	TGTGCCAGCAGCTGGGGGGGGAGCTACGAGCAGTACTTC	CASSWGGSYEQYF
TRBD1	TRBJ1-1	NA	TRBV23-1	TGCGCCAGCATCCAGGCGGAGGACAGGGGTGTCACTGAAGCTTTCTTT	CASIQAEDRGVTEAFF
NA	TRBJ2-7	NA	TRBV2	TGTGCCAGCAGGACCAGACGGACCCCCGAGCAGTACTTC	CASRTRRTPEQYF
NA	TRBJ1-1	many	TRBV21-1	TGTGCCAGCAGCAAAGTCGGGCGGAGGAACACTGAAGCTTTCTTT	CASSKVGRRNTEAFF
NA	TRBJ2-1	NA	TRBV29-1	TGCAGCGTTCGGTACGCCGGGAACAATGAGCAGTTCTTC	CSVRYAGNNEQFF
NA	TRBJ1-1	NA	TRBV28	TGTGCCAGCAGTTCACCGCGATCAGTCCTGAACACTGAAGCTTTCTTT	CASSSPRSVLNTEAFF
TRBD2	TRBJ2-1	few	TRBV4-1	TGCGCCAGCAGCCCAGCGGGAGGGCCGATTGAGCAGTTCTTC	CASSPAGGPIEQFF
TRBD2	TRBJ2-5	few	TRBV6-6	TGTGCCAGCAGTCAGACTAGCGGCCAAGAGACCCAGTACTTC	CASSQTSGQETQYF
TRBD2	TRBJ2-5	NA	TRBV28	TGTGCCAGCCGTAGCGGGGGGAAAGAGACCCAGTACTTC	CASRSGGKETQYF
NA	TRBJ1-2	few	TRBV28	TGTGCCAGCAGTAAATGGGGGGGCGCCGGCTATGGCTACACCTTC	CASSKWGGAGYGYTF
TRBD1	TRBJ1-2	NA	TRBV29-1	TGCAGCGCTATACAGGGGTCCTATGGCTACACCTTC	CSAIQGSYGYTF
TRBD1	TRBJ2-7	NA	TRBV2	TGTGCCGGACAGGGAGCCTACGAGCAGTACTTC	CAGQGAYEQYF
NA	TRBJ1-1	NA	TRBV13	TGTGCCAGCAGCTTCAACGGAGGGTACACTGAAGCTTTCTTT	CASSFNGGYTEAFF
TRBD1	TRBJ1-2	NA	TRBV29-1	TGCAGCGTTGTCCCCGCGTCAGGGGGCGATATCTTGGCTGTCTTC	CSVVPASGGDILAVF
NA	TRBJ1-2	NA	TRBV29-1	TGCAGCGTTGAAGATCAACAGGGTTGGCACTATGGCTACACCTTC	CSVEDQQGWHYGYTF
TRBD1	TRBJ2-7	few	TRBV5-1	TGCGCCAGCAGCATCGGGACAGGGCCCTACGAGCAGTACTTC	CASSIGTGPYEQYF
TRBD1	TRBJ2-3	NA	TRBV4-3	TGCGCCAGCAGCCCCCGCGACAGGGGATCAGATACGCAGTATTTT	CASSPRDRGSDTQYF
NA	TRBJ2-4	few	TRBV25-1	TGTGCCAGCAGTGGACCCGAAGCCAAAAACATTCAGTACTTC	CASSGPEAKNIQYF
TRBD1	TRBJ2-5	NA	TRBV30	TGTGCCTGGAGGGCGGGACAGGGGCAAGAGACCCAGTACTTC	CAWRAGQGQETQYF
NA	TRBJ2-7	once	TRBV29-1	TGCAGCGTTGAAACGGGCAGGGAGGGGGTCTACGAGCAGTACTTC	CSVETGREGVYEQYF
NA	TRBJ1-2	few	TRBV29-1	TGCAGCGCAACAGGCTCCTTCGGCTACACCTTC	CSATGSFGYTF
TRBD1	TRBJ1-2	NA	TRBV29-1	TGCAGCGCTCCGGGACAGGGCGCTGGCTACACCTTC	CSAPGQGAGYTF
TRBD1	TRBJ2-7	NA	TRBV27	TGTGCCAGCATCGGGACAGCAGGTTACGAGCAGTACTTC	CASIGTAGYEQYF
TRBD2	TRBJ2-1	NA	TRBV5-6	TGTGCCAGCAGCATCGGGACTAGTGGCGACAATGAGCAGTTCTTC	CASSIGTSGDNEQFF
NA	TRBJ2-7	NA	TRBV7-6	TGTGCCAGCAGCTCCCTATGGGCGGAAAGCTCCTACGAGCAGTACTTC	CASSSLWAESSYEQYF
NA	TRBJ1-2	NA	TRBV30	TGTGCCTGGAGTGTATCCGAGTCAGATGGCTACACCTTC	CAWSVSESDGYTF
TRBD1	TRBJ1-1	NA	TRBV5-5	TGTGCCAGCAGCTTGGGGGACAGGGAAGCTTTCTTT	CASSLGDREAFF
NA	TRBJ2-7	NA	TRBV29-1	TGCAGCGTTGAACTAGCTTATGAGCAGTACTTC	CSVELAYEQYF